The TCR beta chain described here comes from a study of cytomegalovirus exposure and HLA in healthy donors. Details on this clone: Its specificity is not known.

Primers for the PCR totalled 60 Vbeta and 13 Jbeta. Sequenced by immunoSEQ multiplex PCR; TCRdb stores in-frame clones only, minus some. The sample has approximately 100,000 clones, about 68% seen once. The study's findings and limits: For most TCR beta V segments, an earlier analysis put the productive rate at about 90% or about 30% of the time. Analysis was carried out at a later point, and it linked a missense DCLRE1C variant to TCR beta V- and J-gene trimming. Serostatus for CMV was the only available immune exposure information.

V shed 6 bases, J shed 5 bases, and the junction held 3 bases outside the gene matches. Germline values: CDR1 MGHRA, CDR2 YSYEKL. The CDR3 contains 14 residues. The receptor's source is a male donor in good health and CMV-seropositive. Specimen: PBMCs. This chain links TRBV4-1 with TRBJ2-1; 11 bases map to TRBD2. In DNA, the CDR3 is TGCGCCAGCAGTAGCGGGGGGGTCAACAATGAGCAGTTCTTC. Its translation: CASSSGGVNNEQFF.